Each of the 32 T cell receptor beta chains below was sequenced from the same sample in a study of shared clonotypes between healthy human individuals. The protocol was immunoSEQ multiplex PCR, while the TCRdb copy is restricted to in-frame clones and leaves out a portion. Of millions of clones in the sample, approximately 93% were seen once. Sequencing used naive CD4+ T cells from PBMCs. Subset specified: CD45RA+ positively selected. The origin of the receptors is a young man in good health. Some clones in this sample may be carry-over from other donors' samples.

With regard to this clone: Additional DNA sequences in this sample encode the identical CDR3. The J gene is TRBJ2-7, the V gene TRBV2; perhaps TRBD1 as D (6 bases). Trimming stripped 2 bases from V and 2 bases from J, with 7 bases between. This CDR3 contains 13 residues. Per germline, CDR1 SNHLY and CDR2 FYNNEI. The DNA of the CDR3 is TGTGCCAGCAGTGAACAGGGGACCTACGAGCAGTACTTC. Amino acid sequence: CASSEQGTYEQYF.

This sequence joins TRBV13 and TRBJ1-2; 7 positions agree with TRBD1. This CDR3 comprises 12 residues. V was pared by 3 bases and J by 7 bases, with 2 bases of the junction left unmatched. Germline assignment: CDR1 PRHDT and CDR2 FYEKMQ (reference sequence). This chain's CDR3 is CASSFGTVGYTF. DNA for the CDR3: TGTGCCAGCAGCTTCGGGACAGTTGGCTACACCTTC.

V usage is TRBV11-2 and J usage is TRBJ2-5, with D perhaps matching TRBD2 (5 bases). The ends were cut back, 4 bases at V and 2 bases at J, with 14 bases in the middle. Germline V gene data show CDR1 as SGHAT and CDR2 as FQNNGV. CDR3 length equals 15 residues. DNA for the CDR3: TGTGCCAGCAGCTCCCCTGGGAGAAGACAAGAGACCCAGTACTTC. Translation gives CASSSPGRRQETQYF.

The chain couples TRBV5-5 to TRBJ1-2; D call uncertain. The V end was cut by 4 bases, the J end by 1 base, with 5 bases between. CDR1 and CDR2 (germline): SGHKS, YYEKEE (reference sequence). The CDR3 totals 12 residues. This CDR3 reads CASSQDNYGYTF. Here the CDR3 DNA reads TGTGCCAGCAGCCAGGATAACTATGGCTACACCTTC.

The chain combines TRBV19 with TRBJ1-1, with unresolved D. The CDR3 has 14 residues. With 5 bases removed from V and 5 bases from J, the gap between germline ends came to 15 bases. CDR1 is LNHDA and CDR2 is SQIVND in the germline V gene (reference sequence). The CDR3 protein is CASSFQASGTEAFF. The CDR3 bases are TGTGCCAGTAGTTTCCAGGCTTCGGGGACTGAAGCTTTCTTT.

J is TRBJ1-2 and V is TRBV5-1; D is perhaps TRBD1 (6 bases). Per the germline V gene, CDR1 is SGHRS and CDR2 is YFSETQ. Trimming shortened V by 5 bases and J by 4 bases, and 12 bases separated the two germline ends. This CDR3 contains 13 residues. In DNA form, the CDR3 reads TGCGCCAGCAGTCCCCGGGACATCTATGGCTACACCTTC. This encodes CASSPRDIYGYTF. The complete variable domain, with remaining parts taken from reference TRBV5-1 and TRBJ1-2, reads KAGVTQTPRYLIKTRGQQVTLSCSPISGHRSVSWYQQTPGQGLQFLFEYFSETQRNKGNFPGRFSGRQFSNSRSEMNVSTLELGDSALYLCASSPRDIYGYTFGSGTRLTVV.

The chain is built from TRBV11-1 and TRBJ2-2; a weak D match, TRBD2 (5 bases). Germline V gives CDR1 SGHAT, CDR2 FQDESV (reference sequence). The CDR3 is 15 amino acids. The V end was cut by 1 base, the J end by 1 base, with 7 bases between. The CDR3 DNA follows: TGTGCCAGCAGCTTAGGCCGGGGGAACACCGGGGAGCTGTTTTTT. It codes for CASSLGRGNTGELFF.

This clone is a singleton in its sample. Other DNA sequences in the sample encode the same CDR3. The chain recombines TRBV5-1 with TRBJ2-6, with D uncertain. Germline V gene lookup returns CDR1 SGHRS and CDR2 YFSETQ. V lost 1 base to trimming and J lost 0 bases, with 5 bases between them. The CDR3 sequence is 15 residues long. CDR3 amino acids: CASSLRPSGANVLTF. The CDR3 DNA reads TGCGCCAGCAGCTTGAGACCCTCTGGGGCCAACGTCCTGACTTTC.

V and J are TRBV7-2 and TRBJ2-3; 12 positions match TRBD2. J was trimmed by 3 bases and V by 4 bases; bases with no gene match: 11. This CDR3 comprises 18 residues. Germline V gene lookup returns CDR1 SGHTA and CDR2 FQGNSA. CDR3 sequence reads: CASSSNPSGRARTDTQYF. The CDR3, as DNA: TGTGCCAGCAGCTCTAACCCTAGCGGGAGGGCCAGAACAGATACGCAGTATTTT.

J is TRBJ2-1 and V is TRBV5-1; D possibly corresponds to TRBD2 (6 bases). This CDR3 spans 15 amino acids. Per germline, CDR1 SGHRS and CDR2 YFSETQ. Trimming stripped 3 bases from V and 7 bases from J, with 17 bases between. For the CDR3, the DNA is TGCGCCAGCAGCTATACCGGGGAGGTGGGAAATGAGCAGTTCTTC. This gives the protein CASSYTGEVGNEQFF.

The chain recombines TRBV30 with TRBJ2-5; 7 bases map to TRBD1. Per germline, CDR1 GTSNPN and CDR2 SVGIG (reference sequence). The CDR3 has 14 amino acids. The V gene end was trimmed by 5 bases and the J gene end by 3 bases; junction bases not matched to a gene: 9. The CDR3 protein is CAWGLGQGEETQYF. The CDR3 DNA follows: TGTGCCTGGGGTCTTGGGCAGGGGGAAGAGACCCAGTACTTC.

This clone was observed a few times. Other DNA sequences from this sample encode an identical CDR3 as well. The genes are TRBV28 and TRBJ1-5; D is uncertain. V was clipped by 5 bases and J by 2 bases, with 4 bases between them. This CDR3 is built from 12 residues. Germline lookup yields CDR1 MDHEN and CDR2 SYDVKM. This CDR3 is CASSPGNQPQHF. CDR3 DNA sequence: TGTGCCAGCAGTCCGGGCAATCAGCCCCAGCATTTT.

The CDR3 sequence is CASSRDRGGSSNQPQHF. The CDR3 region has the DNA TGTGCCAGTAGTCGGGACAGGGGGGGTTCTAGCAATCAGCCCCAGCATTTT. The V call is TRBV19, the J call TRBJ1-5; 11 bases line up with TRBD1. V dropped 5 bases and J dropped 0; count of bases not matched to a gene: 6. The length of the CDR3 is 17 residues. CDR1 is LNHDA, CDR2 SQIVND, per germline (reference sequence). Filled out from reference TRBV19 and TRBJ1-5, the complete variable domain reads DGGITQSPKYLFRKEGQNVTLSCEQNLNHDAMYWYRQDPGQGLRLIYYSQIVNDFQKGDIAEGYSVSREKKESFPLTVTSAQKNPTAFYLCASSRDRGGSSNQPQHFGDGTRLSIL.

V and J are TRBV14 and TRBJ2-5; D gene ambiguous. Germline V gene sequence: CDR1 SGHDN, CDR2 FVKESK. V dropped 0 bases and J dropped 1 base, with 12 bases sitting between them. This CDR3 contains 16 residues. CDR3 in DNA: TGTGCCAGCAGCCAAGAATCGGCAGCCACCCAAGAGACCCAGTACTTC. Its protein product is CASSQESAATQETQYF. Full variable domain (outside the CDR3, taken from reference TRBV14 and TRBJ2-5): EAGVTQFPSHSVIEKGQTVTLRCDPISGHDNLYWYRRVMGKEIKFLLHFVKESKQDESGMPNNRFLAERTGGTYSTLKVQPAELEDSGVYFCASSQESAATQETQYFGPGTRLLVL.

The V gene is TRBV5-1, the J gene TRBJ2-7; possible D gene TRBD1, 6 bases. CDR1 is SGHRS, CDR2 YFSETQ, per germline. The V end was cut by 1 base, the J end by 5 bases, with 13 bases between. This CDR3 has 14 residues. CDR3 region: CASSLFQGQDEQYF. CDR3 sequence (DNA): TGCGCCAGCAGCTTGTTTCAGGGGCAGGACGAGCAGTACTTC. Supplemented by reference TRBV5-1 and TRBJ2-7, the full variable domain reads KAGVTQTPRYLIKTRGQQVTLSCSPISGHRSVSWYQQTPGQGLQFLFEYFSETQRNKGNFPGRFSGRQFSNSRSEMNVSTLELGDSALYLCASSLFQGQDEQYFGPGTRLTVT.

J is TRBJ1-1 and V is TRBV28; a weak D match, TRBD1 (5 bases). The germline gives CDR1 MDHEN, CDR2 SYDVKM. V was cut by 2 bases and J by 1 base, with 11 bases left in between. The CDR3 is made up of 15 amino acids. CDR3: CASSLMGEGNTEAFF. DNA for the CDR3: TGTGCCAGCAGTTTAATGGGGGAAGGGAACACTGAAGCTTTCTTT.

With regard to this clone: At the DNA level, this CDR3 is encoded by other sequences in the same sample as well. The DNA of the CDR3 is TGTGCCAGCAGCCAAGACACAGATACGCAGTATTTT. Its protein product is CASSQDTDTQYF. J is TRBJ2-3 and V is TRBV7-2; no firm D call. The germline V gene encodes CDR1 SGHTA and CDR2 FQGNSA. Trimming shortened V by 5 bases and J by 2 bases, and 5 bases separated the two germline ends. The CDR3 is 12 residues long.

A single count supports this clone. The chain is built from TRBV28 and TRBJ2-5; 9 nucleotides line up with TRBD1. Germline CDR1 and CDR2: MDHEN and SYDVKM. The junction had 7 bases not matched to a gene; V was cut back by 9 bases and J by 5 bases. This CDR3 spans 13 amino acids. CDR3 nucleotides: TGTGCCAGTAGGGACAGGGTTTTGGAGACCCAGTACTTC. Translating it yields CASRDRVLETQYF.

In its sample, this clone was seen once. V and J are TRBV11-2 and TRBJ1-2; perhaps TRBD1 as D (6 bases). The germline V gene encodes CDR1 SGHAT and CDR2 FQNNGV. V shed 5 bases and J shed 9 bases, with 10 bases lying between them. The CDR3 runs to 11 residues. The CDR3 reads CASSLGHRYTF. The CDR3 DNA sequence: TGTGCCAGCAGCCTGGGACACCGCTACACCTTC.

The chain uses TRBV7-2 and TRBJ2-1; 9 bases line up with TRBD2. Germline CDR1 and CDR2: SGHTA and FQGNSA. The trim removed 4 bases at V and 15 bases at J, leaving 16 bases unmatched. This CDR3 contains 15 residues. The CDR3 reads CASSSSLAGVEFTFF. In DNA form, the CDR3 reads TGTGCCAGCAGCTCGTCCTTAGCGGGAGTAGAATTCACGTTCTTC.

V and J are TRBV5-1 and TRBJ1-4; D perhaps matches TRBD1 (5 bases). The CDR3 loop spans 16 amino acids. Germline V gene data show CDR1 as SGHRS and CDR2 as YFSETQ. V dropped 3 bases and J dropped 0 bases, with 12 bases sitting between them. The CDR3 spells CASSYITGATNEKLFF. For the CDR3, the DNA is TGCGCCAGCAGCTACATTACAGGAGCAACTAATGAAAAACTGTTTTTT.

The J gene is TRBJ1-4, the V gene TRBV5-6; no firm D call. Per germline, CDR1 SGHDT and CDR2 YYEEEE. This CDR3 has 15 residues. V was pared by 4 bases and J by 1 base, with 11 bases between. The CDR3 DNA is TGTGCCAGCAGCCTCACGCGGGGAACTAATGAAAAACTGTTTTTT. Translating gives CASSLTRGTNEKLFF. The full variable domain, with the rest looked up from reference TRBV5-6 and TRBJ1-4, is DAGVTQSPTHLIKTRGQQVTLRCSPKSGHDTVSWYQQALGQGPQFIFQYYEEEERQRGNFPDRFSGHQFPNYSSELNVNALLLGDSALYLCASSLTRGTNEKLFFGSGTQLSVL.

Note on this clone: Other nucleotide sequences from this sample produce the same CDR3. The chain uses TRBV7-2 and TRBJ1-3; no reliable D call. V lost 5 bases, J lost 0 bases, and 5 bases lay in between. CDR3 length: 13 residues. The germline V gene encodes CDR1 SGHTA and CDR2 FQGNSA. The CDR3 DNA follows: TGTGCCAGCAGCACAGTCTCTGGAAACACCATATATTTT. It specifies CASSTVSGNTIYF. The whole variable domain, filled in from reference TRBV7-2 and TRBJ1-3, reads GAGVSQSPSNKVTEKGKDVELRCDPISGHTALYWYRQSLGQGLEFLIYFQGNSAPDKSGLPSDRFSAERTGGSVSTLTIQRTQQEDSAVYLCASSTVSGNTIYFGEGSWLTVV.

The chain carries TRBV7-2 and TRBJ2-1, with 12 bases identical to TRBD2. Germline loops: CDR1 SGHTA, CDR2 FQGNSA. The CDR3 has 16 amino acids. V dropped 0 bases and J dropped 10; count of bases not matched to a gene: 7. The CDR3 nucleotides are TGTGCCAGCAGCTTAGCGAGACTAGCGGGAGCAGAGGAGCAGTTCTTC. It is translated as CASSLARLAGAEEQFF.

V and J are TRBV28 and TRBJ2-5, with 13 nucleotides matching TRBD2. The length of the CDR3 is 12 residues. The germline CDR1 and CDR2 sequences are MDHEN and SYDVKM. V shed 8 bases and J 13 bases; nucleotides not matched to a gene: 7. This CDR3 reads CASSLAGGFSYF. CDR3 in DNA: TGTGCCAGCTCACTAGCGGGAGGGTTCTCGTACTTC.

The rearrangement uses TRBV28 and TRBJ2-7; 10 bases map to TRBD1. The CDR3 is made up of 15 amino acids. V lost 5 bases and J lost 3; bases outside the gene matches: 7. Germline CDR1 reads MDHEN; CDR2 reads SYDVKM. In nucleotides, the CDR3 is TGTGCCAGCAGTCGTCCTGGGACAGGGGACTACGAGCAGTACTTC. Protein: CASSRPGTGDYEQYF.

The chain joins TRBV4-1 to TRBJ2-1; 7 bases fit TRBD1. CDR3 size: 18 residues. V gave up 4 bases and J gave up 0 bases; unmatched junction bases: 12. The germline V gene encodes CDR1 MGHRA and CDR2 YSYEKL. In DNA, the CDR3 is TGCGCCAGCAGCCGGACGGACAGGTCTCCTAGCTCCTACAATGAGCAGTTCTTC. This gives the protein CASSRTDRSPSSYNEQFF.

The chain links TRBV4-1 to TRBJ1-5, with no clear D. The V end was cut by 4 bases, the J end by 2 bases, with 9 bases between. This CDR3 contains 14 residues. In germline, CDR1 is MGHRA, CDR2 YSYEKL. The CDR3 protein is CASSRDIGNQPQHF. The CDR3 DNA follows: TGCGCCAGCAGCCGGGATATTGGCAATCAGCCCCAGCATTTT.

The V call is TRBV2, the J call TRBJ2-1; the match to TRBD2 covers 8 bases. This CDR3 has 14 amino acids. V trimming: 10 bases; J trimming: 0 bases; junction bases outside the gene matches: 5. In germline, CDR1 is SNHLY, CDR2 FYNNEI. The CDR3 nucleotides read TGTGCCACCATAGCGGGGAGCTCCTACAATGAGCAGTTCTTC. Residues: CATIAGSSYNEQFF.

A single count supports this clone. The chain recombines TRBV10-3 with TRBJ1-3; TRBD1 is a possible D gene (5 bases). Trimming pared 10 bases from V and 0 bases from J, leaving 16 bases between. The CDR3 loop spans 15 amino acids. Germline assignment: CDR1 ENHRY and CDR2 SYGVKD. The CDR3 DNA is TGTGCCAGTAGACAGCAGCCGGCCTCTGGAAACACCATATATTTT. Translation gives CASRQQPASGNTIYF.

The chain employs TRBV27 and TRBJ2-5; tentatively, D is TRBD2 (6 bases). CDR1 MNHEY and CDR2 SMNVEV come from the germline V gene (reference sequence). Between the trimmed V and J ends, which lost 2 bases and 1 base, there was a span of 23 bases. The CDR3 consists of 19 residues. The CDR3 here is CASSLHLRLGQRAQETQYF. CDR3 DNA sequence: TGTGCCAGCAGTTTACACCTACGACTGGGGCAGCGGGCCCAAGAGACCCAGTACTTC.

The rearrangement joins TRBV18 to TRBJ1-2; 8 bases agree with TRBD1. Germline V gene lookup returns CDR1 KGHSH and CDR2 LQKENI. With V trimmed by 3 bases and J by 3 bases, 6 bases remained unmatched. This CDR3 is 15 amino acids long. CDR3 residues: CASSPSQGADYGYTF. The CDR3 bases are TGTGCCAGCTCACCGTCGCAGGGGGCCGACTATGGCTACACCTTC.